This TCR beta chain was observed in a study of breast tumors, draining lymph nodes, adjacent tissues. Findings of the study overall: The data were judged consistent with most tumor T cells coming from lymph node and expanding in tumor. Compared with basal-like, luminal-like tumors shared significantly more repertoire with nontumor tissue. Tumor T cell lymph node origin was a supported hypothesis, not proven. Compared with lymph nodes, tumors were less diverse; compared with nontumor tissue, more.

The germline CDR1 and CDR2 sequences are SGHKS and YYEKEE (reference sequence). V shed 0 bases and J shed 2 bases, with 12 bases lying between them. This CDR3 is built from 16 residues. A remark on this clonotype: As yet, its antigen is unknown.

TCRdb analysed the multiplex PCR reads with MiXCR anew, one entry per CDR3 protein. The table lists more than 50,000 distinct CDR3 sequences, 45% to 60% of them singletons. This clonotype was sampled from a female donor with breast cancer. Some clones in this sample may be carry-over from other donors' samples. Sequenced: breast tumor tissue. The V call is TRBV5-5, the J call TRBJ1-3; D call uncertain. In DNA, the CDR3 is TGTGCCAGCAGCTTGGCCCTAGGGAAGGCTGGAAACACCATATATTTT. Translated: CASSLALGKAGNTIYF.